This is a list of T cell receptor beta chains from one sample in a study of blood T cell repertoires in COVID-19. Libraries were prepared by immunoSEQ multiplex PCR; TCRdb keeps only in-frame clonotypes and omits some of them. The repertoire consists of 150,000 to 200,000 clones, with about 93% occurring once and the leading ten covering 0.7% to 0.8%. Sample: peripheral blood. These receptors were collected from a man aged 25-45 years with COVID-19, enrolled during active disease. The conserved cysteine and the conserved F or W are not part of the CDR3 here.

v_gene: TRBV11-2; j_gene: TRBJ1-2; CDR3aa: ASSRDRTQDGYT
v_gene: TRBV7-6; j_gene: TRBJ1-5; CDR3aa: ASSRAARGSNQPQH
v_gene: TRBV5-4; j_gene: TRBJ1-6; CDR3aa: ASSSGILYNSPLH
v_gene: TRBV19; j_gene: TRBJ2-2; CDR3aa: ASSIGIRAGGPTGELF
v_gene: TRBV3-1/TRBV3-2; j_gene: TRBJ1-3; CDR3aa: ASSQGSPGVFGNTIY
v_gene: TRBV18; j_gene: TRBJ1-1; CDR3aa: ASSQGADTEAF
v_gene: TRBV5-6; j_gene: TRBJ2-1; CDR3aa: ASNYRGMGYNEQF
v_gene: TRBV10-3; j_gene: TRBJ1-4; CDR3aa: AISGGTGLNEKLF
v_gene: TRBV4-1; j_gene: TRBJ2-3; CDR3aa: ASSQDRITGTGMGITDTQY
v_gene: TRBV2; j_gene: TRBJ1-5; CDR3aa: ASSVWDLNQPQH
v_gene: TRBV18; j_gene: TRBJ1-4; CDR3aa: ASSLGPREKLF
v_gene: TRBV11-2; j_gene: TRBJ1-5; CDR3aa: ASSANNRNSNQPQH
v_gene: TRBV5-1; j_gene: TRBJ2-2; CDR3aa: ASSHRNTGELF
v_gene: TRBV28; j_gene: TRBJ1-4; CDR3aa: ASGPHTTNEKLF
v_gene: TRBV27; j_gene: TRBJ1-5; CDR3aa: ASSKGQGDQPQH
v_gene: TRBV9; j_gene: TRBJ1-3; CDR3aa: ASSPRADTIY
v_gene: TRBV25-1; j_gene: TRBJ1-2; CDR3aa: ASSGGRQGYGYT
v_gene: TRBV11-2; j_gene: TRBJ2-5; CDR3aa: ASARPERGGQETQY
v_gene: TRBV6-5; j_gene: TRBJ1-6; CDR3aa: ASGEVFGNSPLH
v_gene: TRBV10-1; j_gene: TRBJ2-5; CDR3aa: ASSDGAAQETQY
v_gene: TRBV5-6; j_gene: TRBJ2-1; CDR3aa: ASSTLGGASYNEQF
v_gene: TRBV7-2; j_gene: TRBJ1-4; CDR3aa: ASSQGTGYEKLF
v_gene: TRBV28; j_gene: TRBJ1-6; CDR3aa: ASSFVGQGALNSPLH
v_gene: TRBV6-8; j_gene: TRBJ2-7; CDR3aa: ASQDSSYEQY
v_gene: TRBV6-6; j_gene: TRBJ1-1; CDR3aa: ASRPTGAEAF
v_gene: TRBV7-2; j_gene: TRBJ2-7; CDR3aa: ASSLSGGEQY
v_gene: TRBV21-1; j_gene: TRBJ2-1; CDR3aa: ASSKIGVYLGGGACQYNEQF
v_gene: TRBV3-1/TRBV3-2; j_gene: TRBJ1-5; CDR3aa: ASSQQGDQPQH
v_gene: TRBV19; j_gene: TRBJ2-2; CDR3aa: ASSMEARATGELF
v_gene: TRBV27; j_gene: TRBJ1-2; CDR3aa: ASSSDHTAYGYT
v_gene: TRBV27; j_gene: TRBJ2-2; CDR3aa: ASRDRGYTGELF
v_gene: TRBV21-1; j_gene: TRBJ1-2; CDR3aa: ASSKFVCDT
v_gene: TRBV10-1; j_gene: TRBJ1-1; CDR3aa: ASSDFSVSNTEAF
v_gene: TRBV19; j_gene: TRBJ2-1; CDR3aa: ASSIGPSPPNEQF
v_gene: TRBV6-1; j_gene: TRBJ1-1; CDR3aa: ASSEWGETEAF
v_gene: TRBV3-1/TRBV3-2; j_gene: TRBJ2-2; CDR3aa: ASSPTSGGAGAGELF
v_gene: TRBV5-1; j_gene: TRBJ2-7; CDR3aa: ASSLDGTGNSYEQY
v_gene: TRBV5-1; j_gene: TRBJ1-5; CDR3aa: ASSLAGTDSNQPQH
v_gene: TRBV5-6; j_gene: TRBJ1-4; CDR3aa: ASSLILQAPNEKLF
v_gene: TRBV21-1; j_gene: TRBJ2-3; CDR3aa: ASSNYGTGEGDTQY
v_gene: TRBV4-1; j_gene: TRBJ1-2; CDR3aa: ASSQGAGGRTSRDYGYT